This T cell receptor beta chain derives from a study of cytomegalovirus exposure and HLA in healthy donors. Study context: Among the roughly 400 genotyped donors, 70% to 85% were placed in the Caucasian-associated ancestry cluster. Findings of the study overall: Most CMV-associated TCR beta chains appeared HLA-restricted in a later analysis. In an earlier analysis, productive rearrangement rates for most beta V segments clustered near 87% or 30%.

Germline V gene sequence: CDR1 MNHNY, CDR2 SVGAGI (reference sequence). V was clipped by 6 bases and J by 6 bases, with 12 bases between them. CDR3 length equals 13 residues. The primer mix had 60 Vbeta and 13 Jbeta primers. Clones were read by immunoSEQ multiplex PCR, and TCRdb kept only the in-frame ones, dropping some. The sample yields 65,000 to 90,000 clones, about 77% seen once. As to this clone: What it binds is not known.

This TCR was sampled from a man aged 55-75 years in good health and CMV-seronegative. The V call is TRBV6-6, the J call TRBJ1-5, with D hard to call. Sequencing input: PBMCs. The DNA of the CDR3 is TGTGCCAGCAGGGGAGCATGGGGTCAGCCCCAGCATTTT. As protein: CASRGAWGQPQHF.